The 16 T cell receptor beta chains below all came from one sample that was sequenced in a study of T cell responses to AZD1222 COVID-19 vaccine. Sequencing was performed with immunoSEQ multiplex PCR; in TCRdb, only in-frame clones are kept and a portion is missing. Here the sample spans approximately 140,000 clones, approximately 90% being singletons. Sequenced material: peripheral blood, taken 28 days after the second AZD1222 dose. These receptors came from an adult who received the AZD1222 COVID-19 vaccine.

This clone was counted only a few times. The genes are TRBV20-1 and TRBJ1-4; D remains unclear. There are 13 residues in the CDR3. The V and J ends lost 3 bases and 7 bases respectively, with 12 bases between them. CDR1 and CDR2 from the germline V gene are DFQATT and SNEGSKA (reference sequence). The CDR3 nucleotides are TGCAGTGCTAGTGGTTTAGTTGGTGAAAAACTGTTTTTT. Its translation: CSASGLVGEKLFF.

J is TRBJ1-1 and V is TRBV4-2; D not certain. V dropped 3 bases and J dropped 10 bases, with 9 bases sitting between them. Germline V gene data show CDR1 as LGHNA and CDR2 as YNFKEQ. This CDR3 has 11 residues. The CDR3 DNA reads as TGTGCCAGCAGCCATGGCCGAGGAGCTTTCTTT. It specifies CASSHGRGAFF.

The gene calls are TRBV19 and TRBJ1-1; D is uncertain. Germline CDR1 reads LNHDA; CDR2 reads SQIVND (reference sequence). V was cut by 6 bases and J by 0 bases, with 11 bases left in between. The CDR3 spans 14 residues. CDR3 residues: CASSLGILNTEAFF. In nucleotides, the CDR3 is TGTGCCAGTAGCCTGGGGATACTGAACACTGAAGCTTTCTTT.

In its sample, this clone was seen once. The rearrangement uses TRBV4-1 and TRBJ2-7, with TRBD2 matching over 11 bases. CDR1 and CDR2 from the germline V gene are MGHRA and YSYEKL. V dropped 0 bases and J dropped 3; count of bases not matched to a gene: 4. The CDR3 runs to 16 residues. The CDR3 nucleotides are TGCGCCAGCAGCCAAGATCTCCTAGCGGGAGGCTACGAGCAGTACTTC. Protein sequence: CASSQDLLAGGYEQYF.

This chain links TRBV4-1 with TRBJ2-3; 13 positions match TRBD2. With V trimmed by 6 bases and J by 2 bases, 5 bases remained unmatched. CDR3 length: 16 amino acids. Germline V gene lookup returns CDR1 MGHRA and CDR2 YSYEKL. The CDR3 DNA sequence: TGCGCCAGCAGGGTGACTAGCGGGAGGCCCACAGATACGCAGTATTTT. Its translation: CASRVTSGRPTDTQYF.

The CDR3 DNA sequence: TGTGCCAGTACCTTCCTACAGGGGTACGACTATGGCTACACCTTC. It codes for CASTFLQGYDYGYTF. The chain uses TRBV19 and TRBJ1-2; 7 bases align to TRBD1. CDR1 and CDR2 from the germline V gene are LNHDA and SQIVND (reference sequence). CDR3 length: 15 amino acids. After removal of 7 bases from V and 3 bases from J, the junction contained 11 bases not matched to a gene. Supplemented by reference TRBV19 and TRBJ1-2, the full variable domain reads DGGITQSPKYLFRKEGQNVTLSCEQNLNHDAMYWYRQDPGQGLRLIYYSQIVNDFQKGDIAEGYSVSREKKESFPLTVTSAQKNPTAFYLCASTFLQGYDYGYTFGSGTRLTVV.

The V call is TRBV15, the J call TRBJ1-5, with D maybe TRBD1 (5 bases). V lost 2 bases to trimming and J lost 2 bases, with 10 bases between them. The CDR3 spans 15 residues. In germline, CDR1 is LNHNV, CDR2 YYDKDF (reference sequence). CDR3 protein: CATSRRQGGNQPQHF. The CDR3 DNA reads as TGTGCCACCAGCAGACGCCAGGGAGGCAATCAGCCCCAGCATTTT.

This rearrangement joins TRBV11-2 to TRBJ2-7; 8 nucleotides agree with TRBD1. The CDR3 loop spans 14 amino acids. Germline V gene data show CDR1 as SGHAT and CDR2 as FQNNGV. J lost 0 bases, V lost 7 bases, and 5 bases had no gene match. The DNA for the CDR3 is TGTGCCAGCATGAGGGACAGGTTCTCCTACGAGCAGTACTTC. Translated, it gives CASMRDRFSYEQYF. The entire variable domain, with the rest obtained from reference TRBV11-2 and TRBJ2-7, is as follows: EAGVAQSPRYKIIEKRQSVAFWCNPISGHATLYWYQQILGQGPKLLIQFQNNGVVDDSQLPKDRFSAERLKGVDSTLKIQPAKLEDSAVYLCASMRDRFSYEQYFGPGTRLTVT.

CDR3 in DNA: TGTGCCAGCAGCAAAGACAGGGGCACTGAAGCTTTCTTT. Encoded protein: CASSKDRGTEAFF. The rearrangement links TRBV7-9 to TRBJ1-1; 8 positions agree with TRBD1. Per germline, CDR1 SEHNR and CDR2 FQNEAQ (reference sequence). V was pared by 5 bases and J by 4 bases, with 3 bases of the junction left unmatched. CDR3 length equals 13 residues.

The chain is built from TRBV7-6 and TRBJ2-1, with TRBD2 identical over 14 bases. The V gene end was trimmed by 5 bases and the J gene end by 9 bases; junction bases not matched to a gene: 12. This CDR3 comprises 17 residues. Germline loops: CDR1 SGHVS, CDR2 FNYEAQ. The CDR3 coding sequence is TGTGCCAGCAGCCCCTGGACTAGCGGGAGGACCCTCGGTGAGCAGTTCTTC. Its protein product is CASSPWTSGRTLGEQFF.

V usage is TRBV5-1 and J usage is TRBJ1-1, with D uncertain. CDR1 SGHRS and CDR2 YFSETQ come from the germline V gene. CDR3 length equals 14 residues. The ends were cut back, 0 bases at V and 5 bases at J, with 11 bases in the middle. This CDR3 is CASSLAVGYTEAFF. Written as DNA, the CDR3 is TGCGCCAGCAGCTTGGCCGTCGGGTATACTGAAGCTTTCTTT. The variable domain in full, completed from reference TRBV5-1 and TRBJ1-1, reads KAGVTQTPRYLIKTRGQQVTLSCSPISGHRSVSWYQQTPGQGLQFLFEYFSETQRNKGNFPGRFSGRQFSNSRSEMNVSTLELGDSALYLCASSLAVGYTEAFFGQGTRLTVV.

The V gene is TRBV27, the J gene TRBJ2-4; 7 bases agree with TRBD1. The CDR3 totals 15 residues. J lost 4 bases, V lost 7 bases, and 10 bases had no gene match. Germline CDR1 and CDR2: MNHEY and SMNVEV (reference sequence). CDR3 coding DNA: TGTGCCAGCACGGGTAGGGGGCCTCCTAAAAACATTCAGTACTTC. Its protein is CASTGRGPPKNIQYF.

The chain is built from TRBV5-1 and TRBJ1-1; D might be TRBD1 (5 bases). CDR1 is SGHRS and CDR2 is YFSETQ in the germline V gene. V lost 3 bases, J lost 0 bases, and 12 bases lay in between. The CDR3 length is 15 residues. Here the CDR3 reads CASSSATVMNTEAFF. CDR3 DNA sequence: TGCGCCAGCAGCTCAGCGACAGTTATGAACACTGAAGCTTTCTTT.

Of note for this clone: A read error may produce the germline difference seen at one junction end. The chain joins TRBV6-5 to TRBJ2-1, with 7 bases fitting TRBD1. In germline, CDR1 is MNHEY, CDR2 SVGAGI. There are 11 residues in the CDR3. The CDR3 region is CASRDDRAFLF. The CDR3 DNA sequence: TGTGCCAGCAGAGACGACAGGGCGTTTCTCTTC.

The V and J genes are TRBV27 and TRBJ1-2, with TRBD1 matching 11 bases. V lost 7 bases to trimming and J lost 6 bases; unmatched junction nucleotides: 4. This CDR3 has 13 residues. The germline gives CDR1 MNHEY, CDR2 SMNVEV (reference sequence). The CDR3 bases are TGTGCCAGCAAAGGGACAGGGGGGGATGGCTACACCTTC. It yields the protein CASKGTGGDGYTF.

Only one count was recorded for this clone. The V gene is TRBV5-6, the J gene TRBJ1-5; D unresolved. The CDR3 sequence is 15 residues long. V was pared by 1 base and J by 6 bases, with 14 bases between. The germline CDR1 and CDR2 sequences are SGHDT and YYEEEE. The chain's CDR3 is CASSLMGRDRQPQHF. The CDR3 nucleotides read TGTGCCAGCAGCTTGATGGGGAGGGATCGTCAGCCCCAGCATTTT.